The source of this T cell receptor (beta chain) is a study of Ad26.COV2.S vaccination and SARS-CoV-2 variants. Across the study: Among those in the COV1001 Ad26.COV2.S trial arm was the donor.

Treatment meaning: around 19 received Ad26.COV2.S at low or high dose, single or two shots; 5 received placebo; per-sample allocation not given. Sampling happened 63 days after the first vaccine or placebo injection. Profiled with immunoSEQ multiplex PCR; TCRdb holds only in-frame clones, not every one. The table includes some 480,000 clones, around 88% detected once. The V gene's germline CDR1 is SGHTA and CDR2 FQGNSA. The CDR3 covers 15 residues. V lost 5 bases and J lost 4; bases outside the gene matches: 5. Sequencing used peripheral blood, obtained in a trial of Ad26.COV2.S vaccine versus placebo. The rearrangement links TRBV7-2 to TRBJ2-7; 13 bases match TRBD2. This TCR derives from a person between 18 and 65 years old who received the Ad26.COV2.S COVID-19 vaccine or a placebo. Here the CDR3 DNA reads TGTGCCAGCAGCCTCCAGGGACTAGCGGGGTACGAGCAGTACTTC. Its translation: CASSLQGLAGYEQYF.